This T cell receptor (beta chain) was observed in a study of blood T cell repertoires in COVID-19. Study-wide background: Specimens from acute and convalescent COVID-19 originated in the United States, Italy and Spain. The analysed material was cDNA or gDNA that came from T cells, B-cell-depleted T cells, or PBMCs.

Per the original methods: Quantification of nucleated cells was approximated via reference gene primer amplification. Method: immunoSEQ multiplex PCR; TCRdb's copy keeps in-frame clones and lacks some. That table is the source of V, J and clone size, and D and trimming were worked out from the DNA. The sample contains some 170,000 clones, about 91% of which appear only once. This clone appeared once. The germline V and J ends were trimmed by 2 bases and 13 bases, with 11 bases remaining between them. Germline CDR1 and CDR2: MDHEN and SYDVKM. The CDR3 covers 11 residues. This chain links TRBV28 with TRBJ1-2; D is undetermined. This receptor was identified in a woman in her 50s with acute or convalescent COVID-19. Sample: peripheral blood. CDR3 DNA sequence: TGTGCCAGCAGTTTACCCGGCGGTGTCACCTTC. It encodes CASSLPGGVTF.